What follows are 27 T cell receptor beta chains derived from one specimen sequenced in a study of T cell responses to AZD1222 COVID-19 vaccine. Profiling relied on immunoSEQ multiplex PCR, and the TCRdb table lists in-frame clones only, not all of them. The data contain 250,000 to 300,000 clones, roughly 93% of them singletons. This specimen consisted of peripheral blood, obtained 28 days after the second AZD1222 dose. These receptors all come from an adult who received the AZD1222 COVID-19 vaccine.

Worth noting for this clone: This CDR3 is also generated by other DNA sequences in the sample. The CDR3 bases are TGTGCCAGCAGTTTGGGGAGAAACTATGGCTACACCTTC. Translated: CASSLGRNYGYTF. The chain recombines TRBV28 with TRBJ1-2; unclear D gene. This CDR3 spans 13 amino acids. Trimming pared 3 bases from V and 2 bases from J, leaving 7 bases between. In germline, CDR1 is MDHEN, CDR2 SYDVKM.

J is TRBJ1-2 and V is TRBV28, with D uncertain. CDR3 length: 14 amino acids. Germline V gene lookup returns CDR1 MDHEN and CDR2 SYDVKM. Trimming took 0 bases from V and 0 from J, leaving 5 bases between them. CDR3 in amino acids: CASSLWGANYGYTF. The CDR3 DNA follows: TGTGCCAGCAGTTTATGGGGAGCTAACTATGGCTACACCTTC.

The chain carries TRBV3-1 (or the pseudogene TRBV3-2) and TRBJ2-4, with D perhaps being TRBD1 or TRBD2 (5 bases each). CDR1 and CDR2 (germline): LGHDT, YNNKEL (reference sequence). The CDR3 runs 15 residues. Deletions cut 4 bases from V and 7 bases from J, with 17 bases between. For the CDR3, the DNA is TGTGCCAGCAGCCTCGGCCGGGGACCAGGGAACATTCAGTACTTC. Encoded protein: CASSLGRGPGNIQYF.

The chain joins TRBV5-1 to TRBJ1-4, with D unresolved. Germline CDR1 is SGHRS and CDR2 is YFSETQ. The CDR3 runs to 15 residues. The V end was cut by 0 bases, the J end by 0 bases, with 6 bases between. As DNA, the CDR3 is TGCGCCAGCAGCTTGGGGCGGGCAACTAATGAAAAACTGTTTTTT. It specifies CASSLGRATNEKLFF.

With regard to this clone: At one end the junction does not follow the germline gene, possibly because of a read error. V gene TRBV19 combines with J gene TRBJ1-4, with 7 bases matching TRBD1. The germline CDR1 and CDR2 sequences are LNHDA and SQIVND (reference sequence). The CDR3 loop spans 14 amino acids. This CDR3 reads CASSLDRVNEKLFF. The CDR3 nucleotides are TGTGCCAGTAGTCTAGACAGGGTTAATGAAAAACTGTTTTTT.

CDR3 amino acids: CASSPTADRSYNEQFF. The CDR3 DNA sequence: TGCGCCAGCAGTCCAACAGCGGATCGCTCCTACAATGAGCAGTTCTTC. The chain uses TRBV23-1 and TRBJ2-1; D is perhaps TRBD2 (5 bases). TRBV23-1 is labeled an ORF, and its function is uncertain. The ends were cut back, 4 bases at V and 0 bases at J, with 13 bases in the middle. The CDR3 consists of 16 residues.

J is TRBJ1-6 and V is TRBV1; TRBD1 is the table's D call and was not checked against the DNA. TRBV1 is a documented pseudogene. The CDR3 is 18 residues long. The CDR3 nucleotides are TGCACCAGCAGCCAACCTACAGGGTTGAGCTCCTATAATTCACCCCTCCACTTT. Translated: CTSSQPTGLSSYNSPLHF.

V and J are TRBV3-1 (or the pseudogene TRBV3-2) and TRBJ1-2, with 12 bases that match TRBD1. The trim removed 5 bases at V and 8 bases at J, leaving 12 bases unmatched. Germline CDR1 reads LGHDT; CDR2 reads YNNKEL (reference sequence). The CDR3 is 16 amino acids. The DNA of the CDR3 is TGTGCCAGCAGCGCTGGTTCGGGACAGGGGGCTCGAGGCTACACCTTC. It codes for CASSAGSGQGARGYTF.

J is TRBJ1-2 and V is TRBV19, with D possibly being TRBD1 (5 bases). Trimming removed 8 bases at V and 4 bases at J, with 17 bases between. The V gene's germline CDR1 is LNHDA and CDR2 SQIVND (reference sequence). CDR3 length equals 14 residues. For the CDR3, the DNA is TGTGCCAGTTCCACCGGGGCAGCGGGCTATGGCTACACCTTC. Its protein is CASSTGAAGYGYTF.

The chain recombines TRBV2 with TRBJ2-7, with unresolved D. There are 12 residues in the CDR3. V dropped 4 bases and J dropped 0 bases, with 4 bases sitting between them. Germline V lookup: CDR1 SNHLY, CDR2 FYNNEI. CDR3 loop: CASSVTSYEQYF. In nucleotides, the CDR3 is TGTGCCAGCAGTGTGACCTCCTACGAGCAGTACTTC.

V gene TRBV29-1 combines with J gene TRBJ2-5; D tentatively reads TRBD1 or TRBD2 (5 bases each). The CDR3 totals 15 residues. The germline CDR1 and CDR2 sequences are SQVTM and ANQGSEA. V was pared by 0 bases and J by 6 bases, with 17 bases between. The CDR3 bases are TGCAGCGTTGAAGATCAGGGCAGAACCGGGAAGACCCAGTACTTC. Its translation is CSVEDQGRTGKTQYF.

The chain carries TRBV13 and TRBJ1-5, with D maybe TRBD1 (6 bases). Trimming cost V 4 bases and J 3 bases, with 10 bases left between them. The germline V gene encodes CDR1 PRHDT and CDR2 FYEKMQ (reference sequence). CDR3 length: 14 amino acids. This chain's CDR3 is CASSSGQTNQPQHF. The CDR3 DNA is TGTGCCAGCAGCTCAGGACAGACCAATCAGCCCCAGCATTTT.

The chain links TRBV9 to TRBJ2-7, with 12 positions matching TRBD1. Germline V gene sequence: CDR1 SGDLS, CDR2 YYNGEE. The junction had 5 bases not matched to a gene; V was cut back by 4 bases and J by 6 bases. The CDR3 is 14 amino acids. CDR3 sequence reads: CASSRDRGQGEQYF. The CDR3 nucleotides are TGTGCCAGCAGCCGGGACAGGGGGCAGGGCGAGCAGTACTTC.

About this clone: The DNA is left out, because the CDR3 cannot be placed on it with certainty; the CDR3 is given as TCRdb lists it. The chain is built from TRBV21-1 and TRBJ2-7. TRBV21-1 is described as a pseudogene. The CDR3 contains 16 residues when both ends are counted. The chain's CDR3 is CASSKVAKGSSYEQYF.

This chain joins TRBV3-1 (or the pseudogene TRBV3-2) and TRBJ1-4; D uncertain. Trimming removed 6 bases from V and 0 bases from J, with 11 bases in between. The CDR3 sequence is 15 residues long. Looked up from germline, CDR1 is LGHDT and CDR2 is YNNKEL (reference sequence). The CDR3 DNA reads as TGTGCCAGCAGTCTCTCGTCGGCAACTAATGAAAAACTGTTTTTT. Translated, it gives CASSLSSATNEKLFF.

DNA for the CDR3: TGTGCCAGCAGCTTAAATGGCAGGGGGAACACTGAAGCTTTCTTT. It is translated as CASSLNGRGNTEAFF. The chain joins TRBV7-3 to TRBJ1-1, with D tentatively TRBD1 (6 bases). The CDR3 sequence is 15 residues long. Deletions cut 1 base from V and 1 base from J, with 10 bases between. Germline lookup yields CDR1 SGHTA and CDR2 FQGTGA.

J is TRBJ1-1 and V is TRBV7-2; D gene ambiguous. Trimming took 2 bases from V and 8 from J, leaving 15 bases between them. CDR1 is SGHTA, CDR2 FQGNSA, per germline. The CDR3 extends over 14 amino acids. CDR3 bases: TGTGCCAGCAGCTTATTAGGCAGCTGGGTCGAAGCTTTCTTT. Translating gives CASSLLGSWVEAFF.

This chain links TRBV19 with TRBJ2-7; 8 bases fit TRBD1. The V gene's germline CDR1 is LNHDA and CDR2 SQIVND (reference sequence). The CDR3 is made up of 15 amino acids. The V segment lost 1 base and the J segment 3 bases; nucleotides outside the gene matches: 5. The CDR3 loop reads CASSIGGQGYYEQYF. The CDR3 DNA reads as TGTGCCAGTAGTATAGGTGGACAGGGTTACTACGAGCAGTACTTC.

This chain connects TRBV6-2 or TRBV6-3 to TRBJ2-7; D is ambiguous. Germline V gene sequence: CDR1 MNHEY, CDR2 SVGEGT. V was clipped by 0 bases and J by 5 bases, with 14 bases between them. The CDR3 is 15 residues long. The CDR3 spells CASSYSGPLRHEQYF. CDR3 in DNA: TGTGCCAGCAGTTACTCCGGCCCCCTACGACACGAGCAGTACTTC.

The rearrangement joins TRBV10-3 to TRBJ2-5; the match to TRBD2 covers 8 bases. The CDR3 totals 15 residues. J lost 4 bases, V lost 4 bases, and 8 bases had no gene match. Per germline, CDR1 ENHRY and CDR2 SYGVKD. The CDR3 DNA reads as TGTGCCATCAGTGTAGCGGGAAGGGGAGTAGAGACCCAGTACTTC. It yields the protein CAISVAGRGVETQYF.

This rearrangement joins TRBV4-3 to TRBJ2-3, with 10 bases identical to TRBD2. The CDR3 contains 16 residues. With V trimmed by 0 bases and J by 5 bases, 5 bases remained unmatched. Germline CDR1 and CDR2: LGHNA and YSLEER. CDR3 in DNA: TGCGCCAGCAGCCAAGATCTAGCGGGAGAGGTAGATACGCAGTATTTT. Amino acid sequence: CASSQDLAGEVDTQYF.

The V and J genes are TRBV5-1 and TRBJ1-3; a weak D match, TRBD1 (5 bases). The V end was cut by 0 bases, the J end by 0 bases, with 10 bases between. Per the germline V gene, CDR1 is SGHRS and CDR2 is YFSETQ. There are 16 residues in the CDR3. Here the CDR3 DNA reads TGCGCCAGCAGCTTGGTTGGGGCTTTCTCTGGAAACACCATATATTTT. This codes for CASSLVGAFSGNTIYF.

The V call is TRBV7-2, the J call TRBJ2-3, with D tentatively TRBD2 (6 bases). V was trimmed by 3 bases and J by 2 bases, leaving 15 bases between them. The CDR3 runs to 16 residues. CDR1 SGHTA and CDR2 FQGNSA come from the germline V gene. CDR3 DNA: TGTGCCAGCAGCTTTGAGCTGTGGCGGGACACAGATACGCAGTATTTT. Translated: CASSFELWRDTDTQYF.

The rearrangement joins TRBV3-1 (or the pseudogene TRBV3-2) to TRBJ1-1; TRBD1 matches at 7 bases. CDR3 length: 14 amino acids. The germline CDR1 and CDR2 sequences are LGHDT and YNNKEL (reference sequence). The J segment lost 1 base and the V segment lost 4 bases, leaving 3 bases of the junction unmatched. CDR3 in amino acids: CASSRGGSNTEAFF. The CDR3 nucleotides are TGTGCCAGCAGCCGAGGGGGCTCGAACACTGAAGCTTTCTTT.

The chain uses TRBV27 and TRBJ2-3; TRBD2 matches 16 bases. Per germline, CDR1 MNHEY and CDR2 SMNVEV (reference sequence). There are 20 residues in the CDR3. J gave up 4 bases and V 6 bases, and 16 bases lay outside the gene matches. The CDR3 here is CASRALTGTSGRAVADTQYF. DNA of the CDR3: TGTGCCAGCAGGGCGCTTACCGGGACTAGCGGGAGGGCCGTCGCAGATACGCAGTATTTT.

V gene TRBV12-2 combines with J gene TRBJ2-1; TRBD2, the table's D call, was not compared with the DNA. TRBV12-2 counts as a pseudogene. The CDR3 has 15 residues. CDR3 residues: CASRSDSGNFHEQFF. The CDR3 DNA sequence: TGTGCAAGTCGTTCCGATAGCGGGAACTTTCATGAGCAGTTCTTC.

The V gene is TRBV28, the J gene TRBJ1-6; D gene uncertain. The V gene lost 3 bases and the J gene lost 10 bases, with 13 bases spanning the gap. Germline CDR1 and CDR2: MDHEN and SYDVKM. The CDR3 is 14 residues long. CDR3 sequence: CASSFTNTGSPLHF. CDR3 coding DNA: TGTGCCAGCAGTTTCACGAACACGGGATCACCCCTCCACTTT. The variable domain in full, with the rest retrieved from reference TRBV28 and TRBJ1-6, is DVKVTQSSRYLVKRTGEKVFLECVQDMDHENMFWYRQDPGLGLRLIYFSYDVKMKEKGDIPEGYSVSREKKERFSLILESASTNQTSMYLCASSFTNTGSPLHFGNGTRLTVT.